The source of this T cell receptor (beta chain) is a study of blood T cell repertoires in COVID-19. The CDR3 contains 11 residues. The V and J ends lost 7 bases and 6 bases, in that order; junction bases with no gene match: 2. Germline assignment: CDR1 SQVTM and CDR2 ANQGSEA. Original analysis: Amplification from reference gene primers served as the basis for estimated nucleated cell counts. The method was immunoSEQ multiplex PCR; TCRdb's version includes in-frame clones alone and lacks a portion of them. Clonal size and the V and J genes are those of that table, whereas D and trimming came from the DNA. The table includes about 45,000 clones, about 80% detected once.

The clonotype comes from an older man with acute or convalescent COVID-19. This chain uses TRBV29-1 with TRBJ2-7; 11 bases align to TRBD1. Sequencing input: peripheral blood. CDR3 coding DNA: TGCAGCGGGGGGACAGGGGGCGAGCAGTACTTC. Its protein product is CSGGTGGEQYF.